The rows below give T cell receptor beta chains drawn from one sample of a study of CD8 T cells in ankylosing spondylitis. MiXCR was run by TCRdb on the 5' RACE reads, yielding one entry per CDR3 protein. The sample lists 750,000 to 850,000 distinct CDR3 sequences; roughly 10% were seen once. The sequenced sample was blood, either unsorted or a sorted T cell fraction (not recorded which). All receptors come from a male donor with ankylosing spondylitis. The CDR3 runs from the conserved cysteine through the conserved F or W. Each record gives: J gene, V gene, CDR3 protein.

j_gene: TRBJ2-5
v_gene: TRBV7-2
CDR3aa: CASSFRLIQETQYF

j_gene: TRBJ2-7
v_gene: TRBV5-1
CDR3aa: CASSSGGLTGDEQYF

j_gene: TRBJ1-6
v_gene: TRBV11-2
CDR3aa: CASSSSSYNSPLHF

j_gene: TRBJ2-1
v_gene: TRBV20-1
CDR3aa: CSASGTSGRSWQFF

j_gene: TRBJ2-5
v_gene: TRBV7-2
CDR3aa: CASSPTSVQETQYF

j_gene: TRBJ2-2
v_gene: TRBV29-1
CDR3aa: CSVEVRGSTGELFF

j_gene: TRBJ1-2
v_gene: TRBV29-1
CDR3aa: CSVGDRVFGFDTF

j_gene: TRBJ1-3
v_gene: TRBV6-5
CDR3aa: CASSLQGARGNTIYF

j_gene: TRBJ2-1
v_gene: TRBV29-1
CDR3aa: CSATGGFNEQFF

j_gene: TRBJ1-2
v_gene: TRBV7-2
CDR3aa: CASSRTVFYGYTF

j_gene: TRBJ2-1
v_gene: TRBV13
CDR3aa: CASSHLEGLAGYNEQFF

j_gene: TRBJ2-1
v_gene: TRBV12-3/TRBV12-4
CDR3aa: CASSRTSGRDEQFF